This TCR beta chain emerged from a study of cytomegalovirus exposure and HLA in healthy donors. PCR involved 60 Vbeta and 13 Jbeta primers. The assay was immunoSEQ multiplex PCR, and TCRdb's table has in-frame clones only and misses some. The table has some 87,000 clones, roughly 80% seen once; the top ten hold about 20%. Overall study findings and caveats: Accurate predictions that matched the HLA-A and HLA-B alleles of most subjects were reportedly made from TCR beta sequences.

Of note for this clone: The antigen is undetermined.

The TCR was taken from a woman in her 40s in good health and CMV-seropositive. The source material was PBMCs.

As DNA, the CDR3 is TGTGCCAGCAGTGAAACCCCCGGGGGTATAAAGGGCGAGCAGTACTTC. Encoded protein: CASSETPGGIKGEQYF. The chain links TRBV6-1 to TRBJ2-7; tentatively, D is TRBD2 (6 bases). V was trimmed by 2 bases and J by 6 bases, leaving 20 bases between them. Looked up from germline, CDR1 is MNHNS and CDR2 is SASEGT. The CDR3 runs to 16 residues.